Listed here are 23 T cell receptor beta chains from one sample, sequenced in a study of CD8 T cells in Susac syndrome. Random hexamers were used to reverse transcribe an amount of about 0.45 to 1 ug RNA. In TCRdb, the immunoSEQ multiplex PCR reads were re-called with MiXCR into one record per CDR3 protein. The sample contains under 350,000 distinct CDR3 sequences, 92% of which appear only once. The sequencing input was CD4+ T cells from PBMCs. Every receptor here comes from a human donor with multiple sclerosis.

The rearrangement joins TRBV20-1 to TRBJ1-2, with D possibly being TRBD1 (5 bases). This CDR3 region has 15 residues. CDR1 DFQATT and CDR2 SNEGSKA come from the germline V gene (reference sequence). V was trimmed by 3 bases and J by 0 bases, leaving 14 bases between them. CDR3 loop: CSARGGGLTNYGYTF. The CDR3 DNA is TGCAGTGCTAGGGGCGGGGGACTAACTAACTATGGCTACACCTTC.

This clonotype occurred once. At one end, the junction sequence differs from germline, possibly due to a read error. The chain links TRBV11-2 to TRBJ2-2; 9 bases are shared with TRBD2. Germline CDR1 reads SGHAT; CDR2 reads FQNNGV. The length of the CDR3 is 15 residues. In DNA form, the CDR3 reads TGTGCCAGCAGATTAGCGGGGGCGAACACCGGGGAGCTGTTTTTT. It yields the protein CASRLAGANTGELFF.

This clonotype has only one observation. The chain recombines TRBV4-3 with TRBJ2-2, with 9 bases matching TRBD2. J gave up 6 bases and V 1 base, and 0 bases lay outside the gene matches. The CDR3 runs 14 residues. Germline V gene lookup returns CDR1 LGHNA and CDR2 YSLEER. The CDR3 nucleotides are TGCGCCAGCAGCCAAGGACTAGCGGCCGGGGAGCTGTTTTTT. This gives the protein CASSQGLAAGELFF.

V and J are TRBV13 and TRBJ2-1, with D perhaps TRBD2 (7 bases). V shed 11 bases and J shed 0 bases, with 26 bases lying between them. This CDR3 has 18 residues. Germline assignment: CDR1 PRHDT and CDR2 FYEKMQ (reference sequence). CDR3 DNA: TGTGCCTCCCAGCTTATAAGGGGGGGGTTATCCTCCTACAATGAGCAGTTCTTC. Its translation is CASQLIRGGLSSYNEQFF.

V gene TRBV5-4 combines with J gene TRBJ2-4, with D possibly being TRBD1 (7 bases). The CDR3 extends over 15 amino acids. Germline V gene data show CDR1 as SGHNT and CDR2 as YYREEE (reference sequence). The V end was cut by 4 bases, the J end by 4 bases, with 15 bases between. This CDR3 is CASSPGAGGKNIQYF. CDR3 nucleotide sequence: TGTGCCAGCAGCCCGGGGGCAGGGGGGAAAAACATTCAGTACTTC.

The gene calls are TRBV28 and TRBJ2-2; tentative D call: TRBD2 (6 bases). Germline CDR1 MDHEN, CDR2 SYDVKM. V was clipped by 4 bases and J by 2 bases, with 11 bases between them. This CDR3 contains 15 residues. This CDR3 is CASSYPGRNTGELFF. DNA for the CDR3: TGTGCCAGCAGTTATCCCGGGAGAAACACCGGGGAGCTGTTTTTT. Supplemented by reference TRBV28 and TRBJ2-2, the full variable domain reads DVKVTQSSRYLVKRTGEKVFLECVQDMDHENMFWYRQDPGLGLRLIYFSYDVKMKEKGDIPEGYSVSREKKERFSLILESASTNQTSMYLCASSYPGRNTGELFFGEGSRLTVL.

The chain links TRBV19 to TRBJ2-2, with TRBD1 matching 7 bases. With V trimmed by 5 bases and J by 4 bases, 10 bases remained unmatched. This CDR3 contains 16 residues. The germline V gene encodes CDR1 LNHDA and CDR2 SQIVND (reference sequence). The CDR3 protein is CASSPRTGGSTGELFF. The CDR3, as DNA: TGTGCCAGTAGTCCCCGGACAGGTGGTAGCACCGGGGAGCTGTTTTTT.

J is TRBJ2-2 and V is TRBV9; D is ambiguous. The CDR3 has 16 amino acids. V lost 0 bases and J lost 1, with 10 bases in between. Germline CDR1 SGDLS, CDR2 YYNGEE. CDR3 in amino acids: CASSVGLTLNTGELFF. The CDR3 DNA reads as TGTGCCAGCAGCGTAGGGTTGACGCTGAACACCGGGGAGCTGTTTTTT.

The gene calls are TRBV9 and TRBJ2-3, with D unclear. Germline V gene data show CDR1 as SGDLS and CDR2 as YYNGEE. The CDR3 is made up of 15 amino acids. The V gene lost 2 bases and the J gene lost 0 bases, with 10 bases spanning the gap. Written as DNA, the CDR3 is TGTGCCAGCAGCGTTCAAAGTATTAGCACAGATACGCAGTATTTT. It specifies CASSVQSISTDTQYF.

V usage is TRBV7-8 and J usage is TRBJ2-3; no clear D. V was shortened by 5 bases and J by 5 bases, with 11 bases between the two germline ends. The CDR3 sequence is 13 residues long. Looked up from germline, CDR1 is SGHVS and CDR2 is FQNEAQ. The CDR3 DNA reads as TGTGCCAGCAGCCCTACCCTAGGAGATACGCAGTATTTT. Translation gives CASSPTLGDTQYF.

V usage is TRBV6-1 and J usage is TRBJ1-4; D is undetermined. Germline CDR1 is MNHNS and CDR2 is SASEGT. CDR3 length equals 15 residues. V dropped 3 bases and J dropped 0 bases, with 8 bases sitting between them. As DNA, the CDR3 is TGTGCCAGCAGTGATGGGATTACAACTAATGAAAAACTGTTTTTT. Residues: CASSDGITTNEKLFF.

The chain has TRBV14 and TRBJ2-1; no clear D gene. The CDR3 runs to 11 residues. Germline assignment: CDR1 SGHDN and CDR2 FVKESK. V was shortened by 4 bases and J by 9 bases, with 7 bases between the two germline ends. DNA of the CDR3: TGTGCCAGCAGCCGGCAGTTTGAGCAGTTCTTC. Translated, it gives CASSRQFEQFF.

The J gene is TRBJ2-1, the V gene TRBV5-1, with 9 positions matching TRBD2. The CDR3 is 14 residues long. V lost 9 bases and J lost 2; bases outside the gene matches: 6. Germline CDR1 reads SGHRS; CDR2 reads YFSETQ. Written as DNA, the CDR3 is TGCGCCAACCGAGCGGGAGGAGCCTACAATGAGCAGTTCTTC. Translated: CANRAGGAYNEQFF.

V usage is TRBV5-1 and J usage is TRBJ1-1; possible D gene TRBD1, 5 bases. In germline, CDR1 is SGHRS, CDR2 YFSETQ. Between the trimmed V and J ends, which lost 0 bases and 7 bases, there was a span of 10 bases. The CDR3 contains 13 residues. CDR3 loop: CASSLDSGHEAFF. The CDR3, as DNA: TGCGCCAGCAGCTTGGACTCAGGGCATGAAGCTTTCTTT.

A single count supports this clonotype. This chain uses TRBV2 with TRBJ1-3; 7 bases map to TRBD1. CDR3 length: 14 amino acids. V trimming: 7 bases; J trimming: 1 base; junction bases outside the gene matches: 4. Looked up from germline, CDR1 is SNHLY and CDR2 is FYNNEI. CDR3 DNA sequence: TGTGCCAGCACCCTACAGGGGTCTGGAAACACCATATATTTT. Translated, it gives CASTLQGSGNTIYF.

The chain employs TRBV4-3 and TRBJ2-7; D perhaps matches TRBD1 (6 bases). V dropped 5 bases and J dropped 1 base, with 15 bases sitting between them. This CDR3 is built from 15 residues. Germline V gene lookup returns CDR1 LGHNA and CDR2 YSLEER. CDR3 region: CASSIDRTYSYEQYF. CDR3 nucleotide sequence: TGCGCCAGCAGCATTGACAGGACCTATTCCTACGAGCAGTACTTC.

The gene calls are TRBV5-5 and TRBJ1-2, with 8 positions matching TRBD1. Germline V gene data show CDR1 as SGHKS and CDR2 as YYEKEE (reference sequence). V was clipped by 3 bases and J by 2 bases; unmatched bases: 9. This CDR3 has 16 residues. The CDR3 sequence: CASSYRTGQGNYGYTF. CDR3 DNA sequence: TGTGCCAGCAGCTATAGAACCGGACAGGGCAACTATGGCTACACCTTC.

The chain joins TRBV7-2 to TRBJ1-6; 10 positions agree with TRBD1. Losses at the gene ends were 1 base for V and 9 bases for J; bases not matched to a gene: 3. The CDR3 is 15 amino acids. The germline V gene encodes CDR1 SGHTA and CDR2 FQGNSA. The CDR3 loop is CASSLVGTGASPLHF. The DNA of the CDR3 is TGTGCCAGCAGCTTAGTCGGGACAGGGGCTTCACCCCTCCACTTT.

The V call is TRBV5-1, the J call TRBJ2-1, with a weak D call TRBD2 (5 bases). This CDR3 has 15 amino acids. Trimming left V 0 bases short and J 4 bases short, with 11 bases between. Germline V lookup: CDR1 SGHRS, CDR2 YFSETQ. CDR3 residues: CASSLGPGSYNEQFF. The CDR3 DNA is TGCGCCAGCAGCTTGGGTCCGGGGTCTTACAATGAGCAGTTCTTC.

The V and J genes are TRBV6-5 and TRBJ2-4; D gene uncertain. The V gene lost 5 bases and the J gene lost 4 bases, with 9 bases spanning the gap. There are 13 residues in the CDR3. Germline V gene sequence: CDR1 MNHEY, CDR2 SVGAGI. The CDR3 DNA follows: TGTGCCAGCAGTCCCCCGGTTAAAAACATTCAGTACTTC. As protein: CASSPPVKNIQYF.

V and J are TRBV6-2 or TRBV6-3 and TRBJ1-5; D gene unclear. There are 13 residues in the CDR3. Germline V CDR1 and CDR2: MNHEY, SVGEGT. V lost 2 bases, J lost 3 bases, and 5 bases lay in between. In nucleotides, the CDR3 is TGTGCCAGCAGTTACCGGGACAATCAGCCCCAGCATTTT. It specifies CASSYRDNQPQHF.

The J gene is TRBJ1-2, the V gene TRBV5-1; D gene unclear. The CDR3 sequence is 14 residues long. The germline V gene has CDR1 SGHRS and CDR2 YFSETQ. The V end lost 4 bases, the J end lost 5 bases, and 15 bases lay between the germline ends. The CDR3 DNA reads as TGCGCCAGCAGCGGCCCGGTCGGAGAGTATGGCTACACCTTC. Residues: CASSGPVGEYGYTF.

This rearrangement joins TRBV9 to TRBJ2-1, with TRBD1 matching 8 bases. CDR3 size: 13 residues. After removal of 0 bases from V and 10 bases from J, the junction contained 3 bases not matched to a gene. Germline CDR1 reads SGDLS; CDR2 reads YYNGEE. CDR3 sequence: CASSVEGTGEQFF. For the CDR3, the DNA is TGTGCCAGCAGCGTAGAAGGGACAGGCGAGCAGTTCTTC.